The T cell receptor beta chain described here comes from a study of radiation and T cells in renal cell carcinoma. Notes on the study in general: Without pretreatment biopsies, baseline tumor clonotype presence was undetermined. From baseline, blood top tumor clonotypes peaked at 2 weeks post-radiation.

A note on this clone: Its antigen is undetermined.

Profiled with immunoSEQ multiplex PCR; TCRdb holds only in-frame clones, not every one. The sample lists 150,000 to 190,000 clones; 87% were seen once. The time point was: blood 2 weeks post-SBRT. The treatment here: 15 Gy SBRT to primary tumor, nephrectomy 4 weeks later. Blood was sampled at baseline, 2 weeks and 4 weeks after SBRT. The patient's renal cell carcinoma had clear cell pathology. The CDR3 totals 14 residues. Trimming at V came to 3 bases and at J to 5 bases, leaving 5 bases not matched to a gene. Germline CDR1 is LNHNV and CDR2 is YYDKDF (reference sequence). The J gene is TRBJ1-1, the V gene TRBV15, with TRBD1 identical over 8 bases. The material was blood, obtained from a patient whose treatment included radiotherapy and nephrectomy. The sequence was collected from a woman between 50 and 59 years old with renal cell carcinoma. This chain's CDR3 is CATSRTDRGTEAFF. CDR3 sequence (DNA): TGTGCCACCAGCAGGACCGACAGGGGAACTGAAGCTTTCTTT. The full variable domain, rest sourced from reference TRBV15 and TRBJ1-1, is DAMVIQNPRYQVTQFGKPVTLSCSQTLNHNVMYWYQQKSSQAPKLLFHYYDKDFNNEADTPDNFQSRRPNTSFCFLDIRSPGLGDTAMYLCATSRTDRGTEAFFGQGTRLTVV.